The TCR beta chain described here comes from a study of cytomegalovirus exposure and HLA in healthy donors (dated by TCRdb to about 2017). General notes on the study: According to an earlier analysis of 587 of the donors, about 179 million T cells yielded 100 million or so unique TCR beta sequences and 276 Gb of sequence data. Roughly 300 gigabases of sequencing data and around 85 million unique TCR sequences made up an early release that covered approximately 620 HLA-typed donors. The genetic ancestry cluster associated with self-reported Caucasian donors included around four fifths of the roughly 400 genotyped donors. The study was designed to test whether signatures of past pathogen exposure could be identified by cataloging public T cell receptors. Using immunosequencing, the study profiled T cell repertoires from 666 subjects and related those repertoires to cytomegalovirus serostatus. In addition to the first cohort of several hundred subjects, a separate validation cohort of 120 different subjects was used. High-throughput TCR immunosequencing, statistical association of individual TCRs with disease status, and machine learning were combined to predict cytomegalovirus infection status. A later analysis re-examined previously published TCR beta repertoires from hundreds of donors and added high-resolution HLA genotyping to investigate patterns of TCR occurrence. Rather than using new phenotypic data, the later analysis identified candidate immune exposures from TCR beta sequences and from how often those sequences occurred across donors. An earlier analysis of 500 to 750 of the donors applied high-throughput TCR beta sequencing to assess whether each TCR beta V gene segment acted as functional or pseudogenic. Alongside the repertoire data, information on donor age, sex, ethnicity and CMV serostatus was compiled. A later genetic analysis used genome-wide SNP genotypes for about 60% of the 666 donors, treating that subset as a discovery cohort. All discovery cohort repertoires had been generated on a single sequencing platform. HLA typing covered class I and class II loci at four-digit resolution. Typing coverage varied by locus: about 620-630 donors for A, B, C, DRB1 and DQB1; around 560 for DQA1; approximately 610 for DPA1; roughly 470 for DPB1. Because of strong linkage in the cohort, a handful of DR-DQ haplotypes were treated as single units for association and clustering. Across some 400 genotyped donors of the cohort, an average of about 250,000 unique TCR beta nucleotide sequences per donor were sequenced, and approximately 19% of those sequences were non-productive. The full study reports these points: The earlier analysis of some 540 of the donors excluded seventeen rarely observed V segments, including chromosome 9 orphons, because counts were too low. A later analysis associated 15,000 to 20,000 TCR beta sequences with specific HLA alleles at a false discovery rate of 0.05. An earlier analysis of around 500 of the donors showed that most TCR beta V segments appeared in productive rearrangements either about 87% or about 30% of the time, which broadly matched IMGT annotations. A cluster of highly shared sequence variants was judged likely to be a technical artifact of the sequencing pipeline. According to a later genetic analysis, donors in an Asian-associated ancestry cluster had fewer N-insertions in productive TCRs than the approximately 610-donor mean. It was suggested by the authors that the approach could potentially be generalized to other disease states and immunological phenotypes. Only TCR beta chains were sequenced in this cohort, and the absence of alpha or paired-chain data limited detectable features. In vitro tests confirmed that a few of the cytomegalovirus-associated TCR beta chains recognize cytomegalovirus antigens. A further reported finding was that TCR beta sequences accurately predicted the HLA-A and HLA-B alleles for most subjects in the first cohort. Correlated functional status among segregating V segments might reflect linkage disequilibrium, but an unknown experimental factor could not be ruled out. For the cohort, immune exposure information was limited to CMV serostatus. HLA typing was unavailable for some donors at each locus, so association tests used only the typed subset. An association between a missense DCLRE1C variant and V-gene and J-gene trimming of TCR beta chains was found in a later genetic analysis and replicated in an independent cohort. Most TCR sequences were seen in very few donors, while some public TCRs were found in many individuals. In a later analysis, HLA-associated TCR beta chains were found to be more clonally expanded and to have lower generation probabilities than equally common non-associated chains. According to a later analysis, most CMV-associated TCR beta chains appeared to be HLA-restricted, and the HLA associations seemed to be driven largely by CMV exposure. A total of 164 TCR beta chains were listed by the study as associated with cytomegalovirus. In a later analysis, the rate of TCR association differed among HLA loci, with DRB1 alleles having the most associated TCRs and HLA-C alleles having the fewest. A later analysis reported that several top co-occurrence clusters appeared linked to parvovirus B19, influenza, CMV and Epstein-Barr virus. The presence/absence analyses assumed that sequencing depth was roughly uniform across donors, and that assumption may not be true. Some IMGT-functional V segments, including TRBV6-2 and TRBV6-3, could not be told apart with the 87-base-pair reads, so those segments were excluded. Cytomegalovirus status was reported to be diagnosed by the classifier with high specificity and sensitivity in both the original and validation cohorts. When HLA alleles, especially DR and DQ, strongly co-occurred, attributing TCR associations to individual alleles was difficult.

To prepare the library, the immunoSEQ multiplex PCR assay was applied. The multiplex PCR relied on a mix of 60 forward primers for TCR Vbeta segments and 13 reverse primers for TCR Jbeta segments. The CDR3 region of rearranged TCR beta genes was amplified from genomic DNA by a multiplex PCR assay. The Illumina HiSeq System was used to sequence the amplified TCR beta libraries as 87-base-pair reads. In the original analysis: Across the 500 to 750 repertoires, a later analysis counted roughly 77 million unique TCR beta chains, roughly 11 million of which were shared by at least two donors. Raw reads were error-corrected and collapsed into unique sequences with a nearest-neighbor algorithm that merged closely related sequences to remove PCR and sequencing errors. Alignment of CDR3 sequences to IMGT reference sequences was used to assign V, D and J gene segments. For a sequence to be retained, a match of at least six nucleotides to both a V gene segment and a J gene segment was required. A rearrangement was called productive if the CDR3 had no stop codons and remained in frame with V and J, and every other rearrangement was called non-productive. Following IMGT convention, CDR3 was defined as the stretch from the second conserved V-encoded cysteine up to the conserved J-encoded phenylalanine. The earlier analysis of 587 of the donors excluded sequences that lacked an unambiguous match to a single V gene segment. An earlier analysis of just under 600 of the donors called V segments functional above 56.7% productive rearrangements and segregating when the between-donor standard deviation exceeded 5%. A statistical classification framework was built to diagnose cytomegalovirus status from the catalog of TCR beta chain sequences. In a later analysis, V and J genes were assigned by comparing TCR nucleotide sequences against IMGT/GENE-DB human TR gene sequences. A later analysis assigned CDR3 sequences and most-parsimonious VDJ recombination scenarios with the TCRdist pipeline. A later analysis defined each TCR beta chain by its CDR3 amino acid sequence plus V-gene family, and excluded reads lacking a unique V-gene family. A later analysis removed 592 highly shared, low-generation-probability nucleotide sequences to deal with suspected cross-contamination and a sequencing artifact. In a later analysis, a clonal expansion index for each public chain was calculated from normalized within-repertoire ranks of inferred template counts. In a later analysis, generation probabilities were computed with a VDJ recombination model fitted to out-of-frame rearrangements, and the resulting probabilities were checked against IGoR. In a later analysis, TCR-TCR, TCR-HLA and TCR-CMV co-occurrence was scored with hypergeometric tests, and a repertoire-size bias correction was applied to TCR pairs. In a later analysis, false discovery rates were estimated by permuting HLA or CMV assignments 20 times. In a later analysis, co-occurring TCRs were grouped using DBSCAN, with TCRdist sequence similarity added in when clustering inside HLA-allele-positive subsets. Repertoires with fewer than 30,000 or more than 120,000 public chains, plus five repertoires with anomalous nucleotide sharing, were excluded from co-occurrence clustering. Held by TCRdb, this immuneACCESS table contains in-frame sequences only and omits some clones. Under half of the omission traces to an unresolved V gene where checked; the cause of the rest is unknown. The V and J calls and the clone size are those of that table, but D and trimming were determined from the DNA. Present in this sample are under 150,000 clones, over 60% of which were seen just once. The top ten clones comprise about 1.7% of the sample.

CDR1 and CDR2 are read off the germline V gene as SGHRS and YFSETQ. Between the V and J ends, shortened by 1 base and 8 bases respectively, the junction contains 21 bases. The CDR3 sequence holds 16 residues, the cysteine and phenylalanine included. Just the 48-base CDR3 DNA is kept, in frame starting at base 1. Of note for this clone: Its antigen is unknown. No much larger clone is present one base from it, and per-base qualities are unavailable.

The cohort consisted of approximately 670 healthy bone marrow donors. At the time of sampling, all cohort members were nominally healthy, though unrecorded immune exposures were likely present. The donor tested CMV seronegative and was one of the 352 seronegative cohort members. A peripheral blood sample was provided by each donor, and peripheral blood mononuclear cells were used for TCR beta sequencing. The Qiagen DNeasy Blood Extraction Kit was used to extract genomic DNA from the blood cell samples. Here the chain combines TRBV5-1 and TRBJ1-2; TRBD1 is perhaps the D gene, given 6 matching bases. The receptor was derived from a young woman in good health and CMV-seronegative. Material: PBMCs. Here the CDR3 is given as CASSLHTYPGAGGYTF. In nucleotides, the sequence is TGCGCCAGCAGCTTGCATACTTACCCAGGGGCCGGGGGCTACACCTTC.